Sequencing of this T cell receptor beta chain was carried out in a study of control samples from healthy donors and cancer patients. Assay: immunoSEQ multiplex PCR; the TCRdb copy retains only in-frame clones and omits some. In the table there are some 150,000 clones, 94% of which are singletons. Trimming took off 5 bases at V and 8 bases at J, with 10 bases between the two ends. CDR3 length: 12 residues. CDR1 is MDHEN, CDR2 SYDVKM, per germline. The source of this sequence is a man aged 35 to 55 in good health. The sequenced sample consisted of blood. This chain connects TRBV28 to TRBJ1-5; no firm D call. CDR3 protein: CASSAAVKPQHF. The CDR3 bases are TGTGCCAGCAGTGCCGCCGTGAAGCCCCAGCATTTT.